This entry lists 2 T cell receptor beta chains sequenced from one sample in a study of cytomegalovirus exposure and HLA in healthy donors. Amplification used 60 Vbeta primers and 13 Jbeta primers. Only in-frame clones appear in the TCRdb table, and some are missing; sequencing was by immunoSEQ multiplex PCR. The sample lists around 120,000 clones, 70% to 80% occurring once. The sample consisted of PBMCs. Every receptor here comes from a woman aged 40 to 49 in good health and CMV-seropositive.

The CDR3 here is CATSRDLQGRRAEAFF. CDR3 DNA sequence: TGTGCCACCAGCAGAGATCTGCAGGGGCGCAGGGCTGAAGCTTTCTTT. V and J are TRBV15 and TRBJ1-1; D may be TRBD1 (6 bases). There are 16 residues in the CDR3. Germline CDR1 is LNHNV and CDR2 is YYDKDF (reference sequence). Trimming left V 0 bases short and J 6 bases short, with 17 bases between.

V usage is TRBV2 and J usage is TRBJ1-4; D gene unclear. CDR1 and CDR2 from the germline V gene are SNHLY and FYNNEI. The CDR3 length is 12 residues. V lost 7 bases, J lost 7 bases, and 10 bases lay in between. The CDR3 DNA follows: TGTGCCAGCAAGGTGCGGGGTGAAAAACTGTTTTTT. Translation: CASKVRGEKLFF.